This TCR beta chain was identified in a study of CDR3 diversity in severe acne (dated 2019 in TCRdb). This clonotype was seen only a few times. Its binding antigen is unknown. Per-base qualities were not stored, and no clone one base away is much larger. The CDR3 runs 18 amino acids, cysteine and phenylalanine included. Just CDR3 DNA is preserved here, 54 bases in frame from base 1. The junction shows trimming of 1 base on V and 4 bases on J, and the gene matches do not reach 10 bases of it. As encoded in the germline V gene (reference sequence), CDR1 is DFQATT while CDR2 is SNEGSKA. The library was produced with PCR. The sequencer listed for this sample is Illumina HiSeq 2000. The raw public data were reprocessed by TCRdb itself: fastp quality trimming at Q25, MiXCR clonotype calling, in-frame beta chains only. Every distinct CDR3 protein forms one entry, paired with its most common genes and DNA. A total of about 98,000 distinct CDR3 sequences appear in this sample, more than 45% of them only once. 12% of the sample is held by the ten biggest clonotypes.

This clonotype was obtained from a male donor with acne. The receptor chain draws on TRBV20-1 and TRBJ2-7, with 16 middle bases fitting TRBD2. The material sequenced was blood. CDR3 region: CSARAEGTSGRGVYEQYF. The nucleotide sequence is TGCAGTGCTAGAGCAGAAGGGACTAGCGGGAGGGGCGTATACGAGCAGTACTTC.